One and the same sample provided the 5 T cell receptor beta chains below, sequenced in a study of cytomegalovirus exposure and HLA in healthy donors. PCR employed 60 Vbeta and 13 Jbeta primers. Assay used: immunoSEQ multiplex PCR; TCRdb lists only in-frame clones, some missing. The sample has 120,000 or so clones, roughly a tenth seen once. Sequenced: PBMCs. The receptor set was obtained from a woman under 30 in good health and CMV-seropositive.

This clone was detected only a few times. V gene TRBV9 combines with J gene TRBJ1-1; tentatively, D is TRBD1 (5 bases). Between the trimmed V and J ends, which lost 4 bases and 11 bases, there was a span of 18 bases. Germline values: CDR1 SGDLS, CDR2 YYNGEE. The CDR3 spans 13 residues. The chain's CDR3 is CASSPGSTGWAFF. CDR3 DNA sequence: TGTGCCAGCAGCCCGGGTAGTACAGGTTGGGCTTTCTTT.

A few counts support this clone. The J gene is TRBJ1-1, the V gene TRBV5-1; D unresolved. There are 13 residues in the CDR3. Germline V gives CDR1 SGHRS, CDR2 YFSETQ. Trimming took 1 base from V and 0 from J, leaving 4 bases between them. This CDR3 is CASSLTMNTEAFF. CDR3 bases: TGCGCCAGCAGCTTGACAATGAACACTGAAGCTTTCTTT.

CDR3 sequence reads: CASSLEGQGGTEAFF. The CDR3 coding sequence is TGTGCCAGCAGCTTGGAGGGACAGGGCGGGACTGAAGCTTTCTTT. The chain recombines TRBV5-8 with TRBJ1-1; 9 nucleotides match TRBD1. The CDR3 totals 15 residues. With 0 bases clipped from V and 5 bases from J, the junction kept 5 bases outside the gene matches. From germline, CDR1 is SGHTS and CDR2 YDEGEE.

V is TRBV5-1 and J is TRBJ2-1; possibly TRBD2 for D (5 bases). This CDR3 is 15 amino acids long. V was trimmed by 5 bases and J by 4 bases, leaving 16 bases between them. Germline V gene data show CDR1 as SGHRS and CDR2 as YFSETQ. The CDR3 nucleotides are TGCGCCAGCAGACAGACTACTAACCAATACAATGAGCAGTTCTTC. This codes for CASRQTTNQYNEQFF.

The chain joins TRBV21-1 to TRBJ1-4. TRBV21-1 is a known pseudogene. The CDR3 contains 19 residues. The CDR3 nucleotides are TGTGCCAGCAGCCCGAGCCCTCGGGAGCCCCCCGCAACTAATGAAAAACTGTTTTTT. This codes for CASSPSPREPPATNEKLFF.